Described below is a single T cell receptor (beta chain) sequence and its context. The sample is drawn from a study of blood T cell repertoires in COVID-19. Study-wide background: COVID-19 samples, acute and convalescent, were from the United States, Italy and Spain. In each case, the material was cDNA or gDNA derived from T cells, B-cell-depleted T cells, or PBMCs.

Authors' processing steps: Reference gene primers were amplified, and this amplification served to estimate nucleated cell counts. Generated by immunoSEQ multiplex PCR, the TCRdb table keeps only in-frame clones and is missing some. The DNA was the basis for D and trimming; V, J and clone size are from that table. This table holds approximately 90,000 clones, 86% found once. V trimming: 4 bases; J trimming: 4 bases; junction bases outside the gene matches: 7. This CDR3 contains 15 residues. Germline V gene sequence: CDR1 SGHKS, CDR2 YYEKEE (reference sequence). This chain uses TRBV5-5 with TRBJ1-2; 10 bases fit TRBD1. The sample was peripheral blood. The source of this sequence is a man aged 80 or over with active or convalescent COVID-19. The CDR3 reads CASSPRQGATYGYTF. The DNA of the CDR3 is TGTGCCAGCAGCCCTAGACAGGGGGCAACCTATGGCTACACCTTC.